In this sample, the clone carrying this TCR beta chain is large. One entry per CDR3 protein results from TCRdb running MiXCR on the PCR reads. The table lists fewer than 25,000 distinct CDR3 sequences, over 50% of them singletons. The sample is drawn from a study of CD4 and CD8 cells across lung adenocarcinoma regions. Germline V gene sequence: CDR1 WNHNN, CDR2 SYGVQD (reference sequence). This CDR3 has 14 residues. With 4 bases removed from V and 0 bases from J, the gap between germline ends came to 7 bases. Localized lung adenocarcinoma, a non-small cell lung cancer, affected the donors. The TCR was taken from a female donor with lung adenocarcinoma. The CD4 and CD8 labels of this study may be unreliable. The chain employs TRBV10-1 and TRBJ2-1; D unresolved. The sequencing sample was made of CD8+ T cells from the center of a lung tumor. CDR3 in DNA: TGCGCCAGCAGTGGGGGAAGCTCCTACAATGAGCAGTTCTTC. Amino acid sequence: CASSGGSSYNEQFF.